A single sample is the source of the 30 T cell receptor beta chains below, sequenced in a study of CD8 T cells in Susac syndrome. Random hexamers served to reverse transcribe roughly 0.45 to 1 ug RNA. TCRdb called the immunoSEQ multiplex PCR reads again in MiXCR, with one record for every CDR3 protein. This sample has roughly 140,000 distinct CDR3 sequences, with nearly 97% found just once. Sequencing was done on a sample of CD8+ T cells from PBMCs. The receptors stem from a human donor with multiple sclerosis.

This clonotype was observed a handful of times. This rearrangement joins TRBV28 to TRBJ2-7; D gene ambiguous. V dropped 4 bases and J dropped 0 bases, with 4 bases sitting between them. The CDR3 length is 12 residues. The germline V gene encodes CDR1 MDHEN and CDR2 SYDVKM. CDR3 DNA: TGTGCCAGCAGTTCCGTCTCCTACGAGCAGTACTTC. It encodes CASSSVSYEQYF.

CDR3 nucleotide sequence: TGCAGCGTTGAAGAAATTGGGATCGGGGAGCTGTTTTTT. Its translation is CSVEEIGIGELFF. The chain carries TRBV29-1 and TRBJ2-2, with D hard to call. Between the trimmed V and J ends, which lost 0 bases and 7 bases, there was a span of 9 bases. The CDR3 runs to 13 residues. Germline V gene data show CDR1 as SQVTM and CDR2 as ANQGSEA.

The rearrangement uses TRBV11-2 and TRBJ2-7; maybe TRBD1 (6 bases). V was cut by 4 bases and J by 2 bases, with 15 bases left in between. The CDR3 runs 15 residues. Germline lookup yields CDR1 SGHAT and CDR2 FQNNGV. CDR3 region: CASSWGQGFAYEQYF. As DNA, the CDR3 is TGTGCCAGCAGCTGGGGCCAGGGGTTTGCCTACGAGCAGTACTTC.

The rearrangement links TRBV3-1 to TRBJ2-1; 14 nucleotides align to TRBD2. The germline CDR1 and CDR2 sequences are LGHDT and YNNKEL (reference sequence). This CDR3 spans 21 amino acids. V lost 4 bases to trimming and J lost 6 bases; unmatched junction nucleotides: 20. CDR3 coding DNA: TGTGCCAGCAGCCCAGGACCCGGGACTAGCGGGGGTAGTCCTCCGGTCAATGAGCAGTTCTTC. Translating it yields CASSPGPGTSGGSPPVNEQFF.

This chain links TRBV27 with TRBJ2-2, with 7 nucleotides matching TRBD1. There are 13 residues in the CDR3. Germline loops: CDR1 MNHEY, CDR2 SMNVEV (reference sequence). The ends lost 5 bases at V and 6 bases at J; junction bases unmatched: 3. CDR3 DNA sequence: TGTGCCAGCAGTCCGGGACAGCCCGGGGAGCTGTTTTTT. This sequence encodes CASSPGQPGELFF.

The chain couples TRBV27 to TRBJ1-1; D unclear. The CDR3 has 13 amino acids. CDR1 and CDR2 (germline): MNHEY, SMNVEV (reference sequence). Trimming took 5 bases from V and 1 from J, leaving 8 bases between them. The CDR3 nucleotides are TGTGCCAGCAGTGCTGCGGGGAACACTGAAGCTTTCTTT. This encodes CASSAAGNTEAFF.

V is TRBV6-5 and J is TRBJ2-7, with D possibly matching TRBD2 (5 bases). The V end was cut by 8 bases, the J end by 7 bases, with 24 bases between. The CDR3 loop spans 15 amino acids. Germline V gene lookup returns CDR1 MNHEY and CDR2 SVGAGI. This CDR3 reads CASGKDSAGLGEQYV. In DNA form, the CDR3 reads TGTGCCAGCGGTAAGGATTCCGCGGGTCTGGGGGAGCAGTACGTC.

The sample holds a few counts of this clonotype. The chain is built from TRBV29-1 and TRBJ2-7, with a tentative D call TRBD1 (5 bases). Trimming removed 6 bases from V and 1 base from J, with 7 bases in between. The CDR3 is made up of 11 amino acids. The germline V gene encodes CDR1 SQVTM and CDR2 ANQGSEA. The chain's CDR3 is CSVQGSYEQYF. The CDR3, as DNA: TGCAGCGTCCAGGGTTCCTACGAGCAGTACTTC.

CDR3 in DNA: TGTGCCAGCAGTTACTCACTAGCGTCGGAGACCCAGTACTTC. Its translation is CASSYSLASETQYF. The rearrangement joins TRBV6-5 to TRBJ2-5; 7 bases are shared with TRBD2. Losses at the gene ends were 0 bases for V and 5 bases for J; bases not matched to a gene: 3. Germline CDR1 reads MNHEY; CDR2 reads SVGAGI. The CDR3 is 14 amino acids.

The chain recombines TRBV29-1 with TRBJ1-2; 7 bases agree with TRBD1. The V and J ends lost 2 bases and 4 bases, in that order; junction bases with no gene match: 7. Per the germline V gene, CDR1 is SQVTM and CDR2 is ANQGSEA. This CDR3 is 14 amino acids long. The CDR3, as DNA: TGCAGCGTTGAAACAGGGGTGGTTGGCTATGGCTACACCTTC. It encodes CSVETGVVGYGYTF.

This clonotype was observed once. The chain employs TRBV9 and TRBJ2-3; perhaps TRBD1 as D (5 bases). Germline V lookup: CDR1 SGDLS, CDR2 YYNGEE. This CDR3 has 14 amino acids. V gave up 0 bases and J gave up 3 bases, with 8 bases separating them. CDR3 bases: TGTGCCAGCAGCGTAGAAGGGGTGACAGATACGCAGTATTTT. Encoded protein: CASSVEGVTDTQYF.

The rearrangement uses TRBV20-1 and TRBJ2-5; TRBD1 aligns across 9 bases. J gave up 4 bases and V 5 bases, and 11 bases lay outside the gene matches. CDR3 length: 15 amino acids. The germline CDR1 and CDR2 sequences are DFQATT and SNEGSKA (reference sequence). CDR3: CSAEGTGQGRETQYF. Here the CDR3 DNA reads TGCAGTGCTGAAGGAACGGGACAGGGAAGAGAGACCCAGTACTTC.

Here the CDR3 reads CASSLSGANSPLHF. CDR3 sequence (DNA): TGTGCCAGTTCCTTAAGCGGTGCAAATTCACCCCTCCACTTT. The chain couples TRBV27 to TRBJ1-6; D unclear. CDR1 and CDR2 from the germline V gene are MNHEY and SMNVEV (reference sequence). The CDR3 extends over 14 amino acids. With 9 bases removed from V and 7 bases from J, the gap between germline ends came to 16 bases.

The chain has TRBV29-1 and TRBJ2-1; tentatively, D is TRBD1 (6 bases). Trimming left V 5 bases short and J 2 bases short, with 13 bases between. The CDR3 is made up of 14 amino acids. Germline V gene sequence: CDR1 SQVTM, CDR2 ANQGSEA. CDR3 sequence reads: CSVLGQPAYNEQFF. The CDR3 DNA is TGCAGCGTTCTGGGACAACCAGCCTACAATGAGCAGTTCTTC.

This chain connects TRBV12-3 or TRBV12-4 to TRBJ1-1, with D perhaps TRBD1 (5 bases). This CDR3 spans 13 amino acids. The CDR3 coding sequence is TGTGCAGGATCAAATGGGGGGAACACTGAAGCTTTCTTT. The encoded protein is CAGSNGGNTEAFF.

The CDR3 coding sequence is TGTGCCAGCAGCCAAGGCGCAGCGGGGGCCTTGAGGGGCACAGATACGCAGTATTTT. Translating gives CASSQGAAGALRGTDTQYF. The chain carries TRBV3-1 and TRBJ2-3; 8 bases align to TRBD2. Germline CDR1 LGHDT, CDR2 YNNKEL (reference sequence). V was clipped by 1 base and J by 1 base; unmatched bases: 13. There are 19 residues in the CDR3.

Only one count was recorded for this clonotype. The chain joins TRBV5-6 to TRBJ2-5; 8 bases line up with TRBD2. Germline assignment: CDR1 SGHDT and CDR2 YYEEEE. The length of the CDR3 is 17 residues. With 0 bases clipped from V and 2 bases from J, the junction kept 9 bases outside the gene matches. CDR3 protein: CASSLATGGPEQETQYF. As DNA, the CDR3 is TGTGCCAGCAGCTTGGCAACGGGGGGGCCGGAGCAAGAGACCCAGTACTTC.

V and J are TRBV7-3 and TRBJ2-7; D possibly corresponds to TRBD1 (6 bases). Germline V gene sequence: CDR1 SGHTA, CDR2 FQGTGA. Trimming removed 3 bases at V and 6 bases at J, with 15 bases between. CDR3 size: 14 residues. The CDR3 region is CASSFTTGGGEQYF. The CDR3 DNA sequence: TGTGCCAGCAGCTTCACGACAGGTGGCGGCGAGCAGTACTTC. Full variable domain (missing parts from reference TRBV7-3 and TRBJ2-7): GAGVSQTPSNKVTEKGKYVELRCDPISGHTALYWYRQSLGQGPEFLIYFQGTGAADDSGLPNDRFFAVRPEGSVSTLKIQRTERGDSAVYLCASSFTTGGGEQYFGPGTRLTVT.

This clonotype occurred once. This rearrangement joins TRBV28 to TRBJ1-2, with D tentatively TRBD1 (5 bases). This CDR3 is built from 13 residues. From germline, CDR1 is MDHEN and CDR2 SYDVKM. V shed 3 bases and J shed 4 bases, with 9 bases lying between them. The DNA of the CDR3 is TGTGCCAGCAGTTTTCGCGACAGCTATGGCTACACCTTC. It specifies CASSFRDSYGYTF.

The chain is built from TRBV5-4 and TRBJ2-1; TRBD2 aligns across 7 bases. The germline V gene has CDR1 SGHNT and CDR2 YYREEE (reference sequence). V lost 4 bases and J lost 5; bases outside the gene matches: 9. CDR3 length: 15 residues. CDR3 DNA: TGTGCCAGCAGCCCGGAGGCTAGCGGACACAATGAGCAGTTCTTC. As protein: CASSPEASGHNEQFF.

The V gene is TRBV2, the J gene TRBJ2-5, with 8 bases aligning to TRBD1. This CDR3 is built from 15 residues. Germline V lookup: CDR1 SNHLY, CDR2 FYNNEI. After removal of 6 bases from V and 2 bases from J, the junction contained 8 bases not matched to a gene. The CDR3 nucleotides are TGTGCCAGCAGGACCCAATGGACAGGGCAAGAGACCCAGTACTTC. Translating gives CASRTQWTGQETQYF.

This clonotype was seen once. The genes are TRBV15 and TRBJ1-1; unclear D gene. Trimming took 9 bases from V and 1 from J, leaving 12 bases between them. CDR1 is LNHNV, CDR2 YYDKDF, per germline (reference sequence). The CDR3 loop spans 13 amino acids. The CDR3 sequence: CATHTEGNTEAFF. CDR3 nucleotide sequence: TGTGCCACTCACACCGAAGGGAACACTGAAGCTTTCTTT.

In DNA form, the CDR3 reads TGTGCCAGCAGTGAGGGGGGAAGGGGCCATGAGCAGTTCTTC. Its protein is CASSEGGRGHEQFF. This chain joins TRBV6-1 and TRBJ2-1; D perhaps matches TRBD2 (6 bases). The CDR3 is 14 amino acids. Germline V gene lookup returns CDR1 MNHNS and CDR2 SASEGT. Trimming stripped 3 bases from V and 8 bases from J, with 14 bases between.

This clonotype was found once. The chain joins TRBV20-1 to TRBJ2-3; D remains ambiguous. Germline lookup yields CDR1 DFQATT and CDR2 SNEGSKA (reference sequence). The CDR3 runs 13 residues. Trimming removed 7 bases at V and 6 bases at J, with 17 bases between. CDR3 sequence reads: CSGAGSLFDTQYF. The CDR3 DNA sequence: TGCAGTGGAGCAGGCAGCCTATTCGATACGCAGTATTTT.

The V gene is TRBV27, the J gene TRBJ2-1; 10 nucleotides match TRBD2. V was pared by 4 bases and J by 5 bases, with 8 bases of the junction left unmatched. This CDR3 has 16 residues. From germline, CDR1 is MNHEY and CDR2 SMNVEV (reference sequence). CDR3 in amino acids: CASSSPPSGRNNEQFF. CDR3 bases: TGTGCCAGCAGTTCCCCCCCTAGCGGGAGAAACAATGAGCAGTTCTTC.

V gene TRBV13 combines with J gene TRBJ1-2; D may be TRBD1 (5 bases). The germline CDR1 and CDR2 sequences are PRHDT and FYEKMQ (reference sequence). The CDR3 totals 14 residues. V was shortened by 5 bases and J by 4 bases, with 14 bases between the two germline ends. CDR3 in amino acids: CASSQVRAVYGYTF. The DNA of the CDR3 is TGTGCCAGCAGCCAGGTCAGGGCCGTCTATGGCTACACCTTC.

The CDR3 reads CASSPAGEAYEQYV. CDR3 coding DNA: TGTGCCAGCTCACCAGCAGGGGAGGCCTACGAGCAGTACGTC. J is TRBJ2-7 and V is TRBV18; the D gene could be TRBD1 or TRBD2 (6 bases each). In germline, CDR1 is KGHSH, CDR2 LQKENI. Between the trimmed V and J ends, which lost 2 bases and 2 bases, there was a span of 10 bases. The CDR3 has 14 residues.

The CDR3 reads CASSIWQGNQPQHF. In DNA, the CDR3 is TGTGCCAGTAGTATTTGGCAGGGCAATCAGCCCCAGCATTTT. The genes are TRBV19 and TRBJ1-5; D not certain. V lost 3 bases and J lost 2, with 8 bases in between. The germline gives CDR1 LNHDA, CDR2 SQIVND (reference sequence). The CDR3 has 14 amino acids. Complete variable domain (other parts from reference TRBV19 and TRBJ1-5): DGGITQSPKYLFRKEGQNVTLSCEQNLNHDAMYWYRQDPGQGLRLIYYSQIVNDFQKGDIAEGYSVSREKKESFPLTVTSAQKNPTAFYLCASSIWQGNQPQHFGDGTRLSIL.

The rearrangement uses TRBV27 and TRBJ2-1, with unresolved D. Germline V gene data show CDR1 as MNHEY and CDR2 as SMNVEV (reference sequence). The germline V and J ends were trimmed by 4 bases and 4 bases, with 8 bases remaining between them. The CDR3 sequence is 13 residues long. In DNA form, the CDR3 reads TGTGCCAGCAGTTACCCCGGTTACAATGAGCAGTTCTTC. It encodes CASSYPGYNEQFF.

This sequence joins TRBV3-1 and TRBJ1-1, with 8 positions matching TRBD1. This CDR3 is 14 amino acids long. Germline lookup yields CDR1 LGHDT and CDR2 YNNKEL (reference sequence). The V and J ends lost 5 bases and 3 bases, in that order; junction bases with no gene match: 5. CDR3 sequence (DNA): TGTGCCAGCAGCGAGTACAGGGGGTACACTGAAGCTTTCTTT. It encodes CASSEYRGYTEAFF.